The 8 T cell receptor beta chains in this list originate from one sample, sequenced in a study of beta chain bispecific antibodies for T cell cancers. Expansion lasted around 3 days, with either anti-CD3 antibody OKT3 or CD3/CD28 beads. Their recognized antigens are unknown. TCRdb reprocessed the 5' RACE reads via MiXCR and lists one record per CDR3 protein. The sample gives about 9,000 distinct CDR3 sequences, around 2.2% of which show up once; approximately 68% is in the top ten. Overall study findings and caveats: Most targeted TRBV signal came from the leukemia cell line cells, not normal T cells.

The source material was T cells from a healthy donor cultured with Jurkat leukemia cells, sampled from a culture containing an anti-CD19 bispecific antibody. These TCRs come from a human donor in good health. Some clones in this sample may be carry-over from other donors' samples.

This clonotype was picked up many times. The rearrangement joins TRBV11-2 to TRBJ2-7; 7 positions match TRBD2. V was pared by 4 bases and J by 3 bases, with 6 bases of the junction left unmatched. CDR1 is SGHAT and CDR2 is FQNNGV in the germline V gene. This CDR3 spans 14 amino acids. The chain's CDR3 is CASSSPAGDYEQYF. CDR3 DNA: TGTGCCAGCAGCTCCCCGGCGGGGGACTACGAGCAGTACTTC.

As to this clonotype: Given a much more abundant clone one base away, this may be a read error. CDR3 residues: CASSTVVNGYTF. In nucleotides, the CDR3 is TGCGCCAGCAGCACTGTGGTGAATGGCTACACCTTC. The V and J genes are TRBV5-1 and TRBJ1-2; D not certain. CDR1 is SGHRS and CDR2 is YFSETQ in the germline V gene. V was pared by 4 bases and J by 6 bases, with 10 bases between. The CDR3 length is 12 residues.

This clonotype has at least ten counts. The chain recombines TRBV10-1 with TRBJ2-7; 8 bases are a match to TRBD1. The CDR3 has 18 residues. CDR1 and CDR2 (germline): WNHNN, SYGVQD (reference sequence). The V and J ends lost 4 bases and 1 base, in that order; junction bases with no gene match: 15. The CDR3 DNA follows: TGCGCCAGCAGTGCACAGGGGGACAAGGATTTTTCTTCCTACGAGCAGTACTTC. It translates to CASSAQGDKDFSSYEQYF.

On this clonotype itself: A much larger clone sits a single nucleotide away, making a read error possible. The chain employs TRBV25-1 and TRBJ1-2, with 7 bases matching TRBD1. V dropped 2 bases and J dropped 8; count of bases not matched to a gene: 8. Germline CDR1 reads MGHDK; CDR2 reads SYGVNS. The CDR3 contains 14 residues. The CDR3 spells CASSEGGQTWGYTF. For the CDR3, the DNA is TGTGCCAGCAGTGAAGGGGGACAGACTTGGGGCTACACCTTC.

This clonotype was observed a handful of times. The chain employs TRBV5-4 and TRBJ1-5; maybe TRBD1 (6 bases). Trimming removed 4 bases at V and 6 bases at J, with 14 bases between. Germline V lookup: CDR1 SGHNT, CDR2 YYREEE (reference sequence). The CDR3 has 14 amino acids. The CDR3: CASSPGRDIQPQHF. The DNA of the CDR3 is TGTGCCAGCAGCCCTGGTCGGGACATTCAGCCCCAGCATTTT.

This clonotype has a count of ten or more. CDR3 residues: CASSPTDVGQPQHF. The CDR3 DNA reads TGTGCCAGCAGCCCAACAGATGTGGGGCAGCCCCAGCATTTT. The J gene is TRBJ1-5, the V gene TRBV11-2; D remains unclear. The V and J ends lost 5 bases and 7 bases respectively, with 15 bases between them. CDR3 length equals 14 residues. Looked up from germline, CDR1 is SGHAT and CDR2 is FQNNGV.

This clonotype was counted at least ten times. The V and J genes are TRBV27 and TRBJ2-3, with D perhaps TRBD1 or TRBD2 (7 bases each). The CDR3 is made up of 14 amino acids. Germline lookup yields CDR1 MNHEY and CDR2 SMNVEV (reference sequence). V was cut by 6 bases and J by 4 bases, with 14 bases left in between. CDR3 in DNA: TGTGCCAGCAGCACAGGGGAGGGCGCAGATACGCAGTATTTT. It translates to CASSTGEGADTQYF.

This clonotype was detected ten times or more. The chain carries TRBV27 and TRBJ2-3; 10 bases align to TRBD1. J was trimmed by 3 bases and V by 2 bases; bases with no gene match: 5. The CDR3 is 16 amino acids. Looked up from germline, CDR1 is MNHEY and CDR2 is SMNVEV (reference sequence). CDR3 region: CASSLLPGQGTDTQYF. CDR3 nucleotides: TGTGCCAGCAGTTTACTTCCGGGACAGGGGACAGATACGCAGTATTTT.